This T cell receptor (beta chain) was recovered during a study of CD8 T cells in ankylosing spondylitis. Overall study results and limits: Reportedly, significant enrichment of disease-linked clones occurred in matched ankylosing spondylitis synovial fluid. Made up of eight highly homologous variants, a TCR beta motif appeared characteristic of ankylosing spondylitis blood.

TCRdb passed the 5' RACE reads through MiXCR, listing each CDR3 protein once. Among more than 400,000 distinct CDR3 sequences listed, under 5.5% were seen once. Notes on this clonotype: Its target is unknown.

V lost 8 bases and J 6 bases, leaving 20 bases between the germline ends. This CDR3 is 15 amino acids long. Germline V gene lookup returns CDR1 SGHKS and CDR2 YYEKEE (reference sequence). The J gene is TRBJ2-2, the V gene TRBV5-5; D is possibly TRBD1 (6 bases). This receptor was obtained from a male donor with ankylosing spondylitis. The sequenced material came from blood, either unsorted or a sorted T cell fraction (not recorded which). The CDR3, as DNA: TGTGCCAGGAGCCATAGGCTCAGGGGTGCCGGGGAGCTGTTTTTT. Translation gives CARSHRLRGAGELFF.